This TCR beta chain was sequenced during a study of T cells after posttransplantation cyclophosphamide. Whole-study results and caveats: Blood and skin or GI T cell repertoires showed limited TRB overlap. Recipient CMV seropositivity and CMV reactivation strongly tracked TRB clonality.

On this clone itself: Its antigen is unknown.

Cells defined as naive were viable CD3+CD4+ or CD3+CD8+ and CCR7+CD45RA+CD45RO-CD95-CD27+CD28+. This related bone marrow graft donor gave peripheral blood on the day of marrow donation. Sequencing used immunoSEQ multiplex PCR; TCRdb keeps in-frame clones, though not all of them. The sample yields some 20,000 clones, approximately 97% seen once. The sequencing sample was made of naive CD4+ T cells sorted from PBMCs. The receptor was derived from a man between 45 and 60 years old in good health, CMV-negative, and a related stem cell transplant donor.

The CDR3 sequence: CASSTGQFYGYTF. The CDR3 DNA is TGTGCCAGCAGCACTGGACAATTCTATGGCTACACCTTC. This sequence joins TRBV7-9 and TRBJ1-2; D may be TRBD1 (5 bases). V was cut by 5 bases and J by 4 bases, with 11 bases left in between. CDR1 and CDR2 from the germline V gene are SEHNR and FQNEAQ (reference sequence). The CDR3 is made up of 13 amino acids.